This TCR beta chain came from a study of blood T cell repertoires in COVID-19. Study-wide background: Both acute and convalescent COVID-19 samples were obtained from the United States, Italy and Spain.

In the original workflow: Reference gene primer amplification in the assay estimated nucleated cell counts. Clones were sequenced by immunoSEQ multiplex PCR, and TCRdb holds only the in-frame ones, with some missing. Clone size and the V and J calls come from that table; the DNA yielded D and trimming. The table includes roughly 330,000 clones, more than 75% detected once. This clone was counted only a few times. Which cohort a participant joined came from the clinical history participants gave. The study counted Cohort 3 donors as recovered given two negative PCRs, clearance, or symptom resolution. With 6 bases removed from V and 4 bases from J, the gap between germline ends came to 10 bases. Germline-derived CDR1 and CDR2 are MNHEY and SVGAGI. CDR3 size: 13 residues.

This TCR was sampled from a woman aged 30 to 39 who had recovered from COVID-19. Sequenced input: PBMCs or T cells enriched from blood (not recorded which). The J gene is TRBJ1-5, the V gene TRBV6-5; D perhaps matches TRBD1 (6 bases). The CDR3 DNA sequence: TGTGCCAGCAGCTCAGGGGCGAATCAGCCCCAGCATTTT. It yields the protein CASSSGANQPQHF.